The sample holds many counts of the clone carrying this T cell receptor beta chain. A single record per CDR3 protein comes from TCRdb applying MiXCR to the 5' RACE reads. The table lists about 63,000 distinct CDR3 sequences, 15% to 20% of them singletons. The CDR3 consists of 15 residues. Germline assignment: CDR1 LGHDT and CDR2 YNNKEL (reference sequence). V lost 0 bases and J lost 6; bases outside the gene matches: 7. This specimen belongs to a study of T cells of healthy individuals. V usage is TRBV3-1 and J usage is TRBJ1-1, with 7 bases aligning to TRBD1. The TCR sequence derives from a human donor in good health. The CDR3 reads CASSQETGRWAEAFF. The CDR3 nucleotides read TGTGCCAGCAGCCAAGAGACAGGGAGGTGGGCTGAAGCTTTCTTT.